This TCR beta chain comes out of a study of blood T cells in healthy people across ages. From germline, CDR1 is SGHTA and CDR2 FQGTGA. The V segment lost 1 base and the J segment 5 bases; nucleotides outside the gene matches: 5. The CDR3 is made up of 17 amino acids. The donors, healthy Caucasians from Russia, were aged 6 to 90. Study results and caveats: With naive T cell percentage, TCR beta diversity showed a strong correlation. Shifts in expanded clonotypes may have been confounded by donor CMV status, which was unknown. Investigators treated diversity estimates from one million T cells as underestimates.

In the case of this clonotype: Its specificity is not known.

Primed by a sample-barcoded 5' primer and a J-beta primer mix, a second PCR proceeded for 7 to 11 cycles. TCRdb redid the calling of the 5' RACE reads with MiXCR, one entry per CDR3 protein. Here the sample spans 700,000 or so distinct CDR3 sequences, about a fifth being singletons. The TCR comes from a man between 70 and 80 years old in good health. The chain couples TRBV7-3 to TRBJ2-3, with 14 bases lining up with TRBD2. Sequencing was performed on blood. The CDR3 sequence is CASSLMGLAGVGDTQYF. The DNA of the CDR3 is TGTGCCAGCAGCTTAATGGGACTAGCGGGAGTGGGAGATACGCAGTATTTT.